This TCR beta chain came from a study of STAT5B mutations in CD4+ large granular lymphocyte leukemia. General study results and limits: Without putative leukemic clones, patient CD4-sorted repertoires remained more clonal than healthy CD4+ repertoires.

Using immunoSEQ multiplex PCR, the repertoire was profiled, and TCRdb retains in-frame clones only, with some absent. The table lists 31,000 or so clones, more than 65% of them singletons. The CDR3 length is 19 residues. V lost 11 bases to trimming and J lost 2 bases; unmatched junction nucleotides: 17. The germline gives CDR1 ENHRY, CDR2 SYGVKD. As to this clone: The antigen remains unidentified.

Sequencing used CD4+ T cells from blood buffy coats. The sequence was collected from a human donor in good health. The genes are TRBV10-3 and TRBJ2-1, with 14 bases matching TRBD2. The CDR3 sequence is CASTLSGTSGGSAYNEQFF. The CDR3 DNA follows: TGTGCCTCAACCCTGTCCGGGACTAGCGGGGGTTCAGCCTACAATGAGCAGTTCTTC.